Each of the 5 T cell receptor beta chains below was sequenced from the same sample in a study of response to subunit inactivated influenza vaccine. TCRdb reprocessed the RT-PCR reads with MiXCR, giving one entry per CDR3 protein. The data contain about half a million distinct CDR3 sequences, 25% of them singletons. This specimen consisted of CD4+ T cells sorted from PBMCs, obtained roughly 5 days after vaccination. These receptors were collected from a man aged 50 or older who received an inactivated influenza vaccine.

The rearrangement uses TRBV4-2 and TRBJ2-1; no clear D gene. Trimming cost V 1 base and J 9 bases, with 4 bases left between them. The CDR3 has 11 residues. Germline V lookup: CDR1 LGHNA, CDR2 YNFKEQ. CDR3: CASSQGPEQFF. CDR3 DNA: TGTGCCAGCAGCCAAGGACCTGAGCAGTTCTTC.

The rearrangement uses TRBV5-6 and TRBJ2-2, with 7 bases fitting TRBD2. Germline V gives CDR1 SGHDT, CDR2 YYEEEE. The junction had 3 bases not matched to a gene; V was cut back by 4 bases and J by 6 bases. The CDR3 is 13 amino acids. The CDR3 sequence is CASSQRGAGELFF. Written as DNA, the CDR3 is TGTGCCAGCAGCCAACGGGGGGCCGGGGAGCTGTTTTTT.

This CDR3 reads CASSRISNYGYTF. In DNA form, the CDR3 reads TGTGCCAGCAGTCGCATATCTAACTATGGCTACACCTTC. This chain uses TRBV11-2 with TRBJ1-2; D is unresolved. The germline V gene has CDR1 SGHAT and CDR2 FQNNGV. The CDR3 spans 13 residues. V was shortened by 6 bases and J by 0 bases, with 8 bases between the two germline ends.

The V gene is TRBV5-1, the J gene TRBJ2-3; 7 bases map to TRBD1. There are 15 residues in the CDR3. Germline V gene sequence: CDR1 SGHRS, CDR2 YFSETQ. V lost 4 bases, J lost 1 base, and 6 bases stayed unmatched. The CDR3 nucleotides read TGCGCCAGCAGCCAACGGGACAGACGCACAGATACGCAGTATTTT. This encodes CASSQRDRRTDTQYF.

This clonotype was recorded at least ten times. The CDR3 spells CASRGLAGVVSYEQYF. The CDR3 bases are TGTGCCAGCAGGGGACTAGCGGGAGTTGTATCCTACGAGCAGTACTTC. The J gene is TRBJ2-7, the V gene TRBV2; 14 nucleotides align to TRBD2. Germline CDR1 and CDR2: SNHLY and FYNNEI. This CDR3 has 16 amino acids. V was pared by 6 bases and J by 1 base, with 5 bases of the junction left unmatched.